The 23 T cell receptor beta chains below come from one sample, sequenced in a study of CD8+ T cells in alopecia areata. Reverse transcription of extracted RNA yielded cDNA, which provided the sequencing template. Profiled with immunoSEQ multiplex PCR; TCRdb holds only in-frame clones, not every one. The sample holds some 100,000 clones, 58% seen once. The treatment is: oral pan-JAK inhibitor, 5-10 mg twice daily. The sample in question was CD8+ T cells sorted from blood, obtained at week 4, from a patient treated with tofacitinib. Every receptor here comes from a human donor with alopecia areata.

V gene TRBV19 combines with J gene TRBJ1-2; 7 bases are a match to TRBD1. V dropped 7 bases and J dropped 5; count of bases not matched to a gene: 4. There are 12 residues in the CDR3. CDR1 and CDR2 (germline): LNHDA, SQIVND (reference sequence). CDR3 coding DNA: TGTGCCAGTACTTCGACAGGGTATGGCTACACCTTC. Protein sequence: CASTSTGYGYTF.

The genes are TRBV25-1 and TRBJ2-1; D perhaps matches TRBD2 (7 bases). The CDR3 runs to 15 residues. CDR1 and CDR2 (germline): MGHDK, SYGVNS. Trimming pared 7 bases from V and 8 bases from J, leaving 21 bases between. DNA for the CDR3: TGTGCCAGCACCCGGCCGGGGGGCCCCTTAGATGAGCAGTTCTTC. This translates into CASTRPGGPLDEQFF.

The chain joins TRBV29-1 to TRBJ2-5; tentative D call: TRBD1 (6 bases). V lost 3 bases to trimming and J lost 2 bases, with 7 bases between them. The CDR3 is 12 residues long. Germline V CDR1 and CDR2: SQVTM, ANQGSEA. The CDR3, as DNA: TGCAGCGTTGAGGACAGTCAAGAGACCCAGTACTTC. Residues: CSVEDSQETQYF.

The CDR3 sequence: CASSLPTGALSGANVLTF. The DNA for the CDR3 is TGTGCCAGCAGCTTACCGACAGGGGCCCTTTCTGGGGCCAACGTCCTGACTTTC. V usage is TRBV7-9 and J usage is TRBJ2-6; 8 nucleotides align to TRBD1. Trimming took 2 bases from V and 1 from J; bases not matched to a gene: 7. The CDR3 consists of 18 residues. Looked up from germline, CDR1 is SEHNR and CDR2 is FQNEAQ (reference sequence).

The chain links TRBV5-6 to TRBJ1-1, with 8 bases fitting TRBD1. Unmatched junction bases numbered 3, after V lost 4 bases and J lost 1 base. This CDR3 is 14 amino acids long. CDR1 and CDR2 from the germline V gene are SGHDT and YYEEEE. The CDR3 region is CASSATGENTEAFF. For the CDR3, the DNA is TGTGCCAGCAGCGCGACAGGGGAGAACACTGAAGCTTTCTTT.

This clone has just a few counts. The chain uses TRBV30 and TRBJ2-7, with 7 bases lining up with TRBD1. Germline CDR1 reads GTSNPN; CDR2 reads SVGIG (reference sequence). Unmatched junction bases numbered 18, after V lost 4 bases and J lost 3 bases. This CDR3 contains 17 residues. DNA of the CDR3: TGTGCCTGGACTTCTCGGTCGGACAGGCCATCCTTCTACGAGCAGTACTTC. Encoded protein: CAWTSRSDRPSFYEQYF. Based on the CDR3 plus reference TRBV30 and TRBJ2-7, the full variable domain is SQTIHQWPATLVQPVGSPLSLECTVEGTSNPNLYWYRQAAGRGLQLLFYSVGIGQISSEVPQNLSASRPQDRQFILSSKKLLLSDSGFYLCAWTSRSDRPSFYEQYFGPGTRLTVT.

This chain links TRBV30 with TRBJ1-2, with 9 bases matching TRBD1. V trimming: 3 bases; J trimming: 4 bases; junction bases outside the gene matches: 9. The germline CDR1 and CDR2 sequences are GTSNPN and SVGIG (reference sequence). The CDR3 is 15 amino acids. The CDR3 loop reads CAWSATGQGSYGYTF. CDR3 in DNA: TGTGCCTGGAGCGCCACGGGACAGGGTTCCTATGGCTACACCTTC.

The chain joins TRBV5-1 to TRBJ2-4; 8 nucleotides line up with TRBD2. This CDR3 region has 16 residues. Germline V gene sequence: CDR1 SGHRS, CDR2 YFSETQ. J gave up 0 bases and V 4 bases, and 6 bases lay outside the gene matches. The CDR3: CASSGVAGLAKNIQYF. The CDR3 DNA follows: TGCGCCAGCAGCGGGGTAGCGGGGCTAGCCAAAAACATTCAGTACTTC.

V and J are TRBV30 and TRBJ2-1, with 9 bases aligning to TRBD2. V shed 2 bases, J shed 12 bases, and the junction held 8 bases outside the gene matches. The CDR3 totals 13 residues. Germline values: CDR1 GTSNPN, CDR2 SVGIG (reference sequence). CDR3 region: CAWSIIAGDLQFF. CDR3 sequence (DNA): TGTGCCTGGAGTATCATAGCGGGGGATCTGCAGTTCTTC.

This clone was seen a few times. V usage is TRBV15 and J usage is TRBJ1-2, with unresolved D. The CDR3 consists of 15 residues. Trimming left V 0 bases short and J 4 bases short, with 12 bases between. CDR1 is LNHNV, CDR2 YYDKDF, per germline (reference sequence). In DNA, the CDR3 is TGTGCCACCAGCAGAGATCGGCTGGACGGCTATGGCTACACCTTC. Its protein product is CATSRDRLDGYGYTF.

This chain links TRBV29-1 with TRBJ2-6, with 7 bases matching TRBD1. J lost 1 base, V lost 0 bases, and 3 bases had no gene match. Germline V CDR1 and CDR2: SQVTM, ANQGSEA. The CDR3 consists of 16 residues. Here the CDR3 reads CSVEDDRASGANVLTF. In nucleotides, the CDR3 is TGCAGCGTTGAAGACGACAGGGCGTCTGGGGCCAACGTCCTGACTTTC.

This clone was detected only a few times. The chain links TRBV6-6 to TRBJ1-6; no clear D gene. Deletions cut 8 bases from V and 5 bases from J, with 13 bases between. The CDR3 is made up of 14 amino acids. Germline-derived CDR1 and CDR2 are MNHNY and SVGAGI (reference sequence). The CDR3 region is CASVAWQDNSPLHF. The DNA for the CDR3 is TGTGCCAGCGTAGCCTGGCAGGATAATTCACCCCTCCACTTT.

This chain joins TRBV2 and TRBJ2-7; D uncertain. V was cut by 6 bases and J by 4 bases, with 7 bases left in between. CDR1 and CDR2 (germline): SNHLY, FYNNEI. The CDR3 is 11 amino acids. The CDR3 loop is CASRSEYEQYF. The CDR3, as DNA: TGTGCCAGCAGGTCTGAGTACGAGCAGTACTTC.

The gene calls are TRBV7-2 and TRBJ2-5; D is unclear. Germline assignment: CDR1 SGHTA and CDR2 FQGNSA. Trimming shortened V by 1 base and J by 2 bases, and 14 bases separated the two germline ends. The CDR3 consists of 16 residues. The DNA of the CDR3 is TGTGCCAGCAGCTTAGGGTACTTTCGCGCGCAAGAGACCCAGTACTTC. Protein product: CASSLGYFRAQETQYF. The full variable domain, rest sourced from reference TRBV7-2 and TRBJ2-5, is GAGVSQSPSNKVTEKGKDVELRCDPISGHTALYWYRQSLGQGLEFLIYFQGNSAPDKSGLPSDRFSAERTGGSVSTLTIQRTQQEDSAVYLCASSLGYFRAQETQYFGPGTRLLVL.

The chain joins TRBV11-2 to TRBJ2-1; TRBD2 matches 14 bases. V was clipped by 2 bases and J by 7 bases; unmatched bases: 7. The CDR3 loop spans 17 amino acids. Germline assignment: CDR1 SGHAT and CDR2 FQNNGV. In DNA, the CDR3 is TGTGCCAGCAGCTTACCTGGACTAGCGGGGGGTTATAATGAGCAGTTCTTC. The encoded protein is CASSLPGLAGGYNEQFF.

The chain carries TRBV2 and TRBJ2-7; D is possibly TRBD1 or TRBD2 (7 bases each). The germline CDR1 and CDR2 sequences are SNHLY and FYNNEI. V shed 5 bases and J shed 3 bases, with 14 bases lying between them. CDR3 size: 14 residues. The CDR3 here is CASSSGAGGYEQYF. In nucleotides, the CDR3 is TGTGCCAGCAGTAGCGGGGCAGGGGGCTACGAGCAGTACTTC.

This chain uses TRBV29-1 with TRBJ2-1; D is ambiguous. CDR1 is SQVTM, CDR2 ANQGSEA, per germline. V lost 5 bases and J lost 5, with 13 bases in between. The CDR3 length is 13 residues. CDR3 loop: CSVRIRADNEQFF. CDR3 sequence (DNA): TGCAGCGTTCGCATCCGGGCCGACAATGAGCAGTTCTTC.

The chain uses TRBV6-5 and TRBJ2-5; 7 positions match TRBD1. The junction had 8 bases not matched to a gene; V was cut back by 4 bases and J by 9 bases. Per the germline V gene, CDR1 is MNHEY and CDR2 is SVGAGI. This CDR3 spans 13 amino acids. The CDR3 is CASSWLSDRAQYF. The DNA for the CDR3 is TGTGCCAGCAGTTGGCTCAGCGACAGGGCCCAGTACTTC.

The chain combines TRBV14 with TRBJ2-1, with D perhaps given as TRBD1 or TRBD2 (6 bases each). The length of the CDR3 is 15 residues. Germline CDR1 SGHDN, CDR2 FVKESK. The V gene lost 4 bases and the J gene lost 2 bases, with 12 bases spanning the gap. The CDR3: CASSRVRGPYNEQFF. The CDR3 DNA is TGTGCCAGCAGCCGGGTTCGGGGGCCCTACAATGAGCAGTTCTTC.

A single count supports this clone. This rearrangement joins TRBV30 to TRBJ1-2; D not resolved. V was shortened by 3 bases and J by 0 bases, with 11 bases between the two germline ends. This CDR3 is 14 amino acids long. The V gene's germline CDR1 is GTSNPN and CDR2 SVGIG (reference sequence). The CDR3 nucleotides are TGTGCCTGGAGGGGCTACCCGACTAACTATGGCTACACCTTC. The encoded protein is CAWRGYPTNYGYTF.

In its sample, this clone was seen a few times. V usage is TRBV2 and J usage is TRBJ2-7; D may be TRBD1 or TRBD2 (5 bases each). V was clipped by 5 bases and J by 3 bases, with 17 bases between them. The CDR3 consists of 15 residues. Germline-derived CDR1 and CDR2 are SNHLY and FYNNEI. The CDR3 DNA sequence: TGTGCCAGCAGTATTTCAGGGCGGGCAAACTACGAGCAGTACTTC. Protein sequence: CASSISGRANYEQYF.

This chain links TRBV23-1 with TRBJ1-1; D remains ambiguous. TRBV23-1 is given ORF status, its function remaining uncertain. This CDR3 is built from 13 residues. The V end lost 0 bases, the J end lost 4 bases, and 6 bases lay between the germline ends. The CDR3 here is CASSQSTITEAFF. The CDR3 nucleotides read TGCGCCAGCAGTCAATCGACGATCACTGAAGCTTTCTTT.

This chain uses TRBV29-1 with TRBJ2-7; no clear D gene. This CDR3 has 12 amino acids. Germline values: CDR1 SQVTM, CDR2 ANQGSEA. The V end was cut by 3 bases, the J end by 2 bases, with 8 bases between. This CDR3 is CSVEVVAYEQYF. The CDR3 DNA is TGCAGCGTTGAGGTGGTAGCCTACGAGCAGTACTTC.